One sample yielded the 11 T cell receptor beta chains listed below, sequenced in a study of spatial heterogeneity in lung cancer. Indicated time point: sample taken at primary tumor resection. Sequencing covered unsorted whole RNA taken from tumor, nontumor lung or frozen PBMC. From the 5' RACE reads, TCRdb called clonotypes with MiXCR, one entry per CDR3 protein. The sample has tens of thousands of distinct CDR3 sequences, more than 10% seen once. The sequenced sample was PBMCs, obtained at surgery. These receptors were taken from a male donor with early-stage non-small cell lung cancer.

This clonotype was picked up a small number of times. The CDR3 DNA is TGCAGTGCCGAGAACGTCCTAGTCCTCGCCTACAATGAGCAGTTCTTC. It is translated as CSAENVLVLAYNEQFF. The chain employs TRBV20-1 and TRBJ2-1, with D unclear. Trimming cost V 6 bases and J 2 bases, with 20 bases left between them. There are 16 residues in the CDR3. Germline V gene sequence: CDR1 DFQATT, CDR2 SNEGSKA (reference sequence).

Here the CDR3 DNA reads TGTGCCAGCAGCGTAGAGGACAGGGCGAACACTGAAGCTTTCTTT. This codes for CASSVEDRANTEAFF. This chain links TRBV9 with TRBJ1-1; TRBD1 aligns across 8 bases. CDR1 and CDR2 from the germline V gene are SGDLS and YYNGEE. Trimming at V came to 0 bases and at J to 1 base, leaving 2 bases not matched to a gene. The CDR3 has 15 amino acids.

This chain connects TRBV11-2 to TRBJ2-3, with 8 nucleotides matching TRBD1. The germline CDR1 and CDR2 sequences are SGHAT and FQNNGV. V was clipped by 4 bases and J by 0 bases; unmatched bases: 0. The CDR3 contains 14 residues. The CDR3 loop reads CASSWDRSTDTQYF. In nucleotides, the CDR3 is TGTGCCAGCAGCTGGGACAGGAGCACAGATACGCAGTATTTT.

This clonotype was detected ten times or more. The rearrangement links TRBV28 to TRBJ2-3, with D maybe TRBD2 (5 bases). CDR1 and CDR2 from the germline V gene are MDHEN and SYDVKM. V dropped 2 bases and J dropped 4 bases, with 10 bases sitting between them. This CDR3 comprises 14 residues. The CDR3 loop is CASSLVDSPDTQYF. The CDR3 DNA reads as TGTGCCAGCAGTTTAGTGGACTCGCCAGATACGCAGTATTTT. The whole variable domain, filled in from reference TRBV28 and TRBJ2-3, reads DVKVTQSSRYLVKRTGEKVFLECVQDMDHENMFWYRQDPGLGLRLIYFSYDVKMKEKGDIPEGYSVSREKKERFSLILESASTNQTSMYLCASSLVDSPDTQYFGPGTRLTVL.

The chain combines TRBV28 with TRBJ2-1; TRBD1 matches at 9 bases. Trimming removed 5 bases from V and 7 bases from J; junction bases left unmatched: 21. Germline CDR1 MDHEN, CDR2 SYDVKM. The CDR3 length is 19 residues. Here the CDR3 reads CASSPRRNKGTGLRNEQFF. As DNA, the CDR3 is TGTGCCAGCAGTCCCCGACGAAACAAAGGGACAGGGCTTAGGAATGAGCAGTTCTTC.

The rearrangement uses TRBV12-3 or TRBV12-4 and TRBJ2-6; D not resolved. This CDR3 is built from 16 residues. The V end lost 6 bases, the J end lost 0 bases, and 12 bases lay between the germline ends. This chain's CDR3 is CASSPRRSSGANVLTF. The CDR3 bases are TGTGCCAGCAGCCCCCGTCGGAGCTCTGGGGCCAACGTCCTGACTTTC.

The chain uses TRBV4-2 and TRBJ2-7; TRBD2 matches 7 bases. V lost 0 bases, J lost 6 bases, and 2 bases stayed unmatched. This CDR3 comprises 13 residues. Per the germline V gene, CDR1 is LGHNA and CDR2 is YNFKEQ. In DNA form, the CDR3 reads TGTGCCAGCAGCCAAGAGGGAGGGACCGAGCAGTACTTC. Its translation: CASSQEGGTEQYF.

This clonotype was seen many times. J is TRBJ2-1 and V is TRBV3-1; tentative D call: TRBD2 (5 bases). Germline values: CDR1 LGHDT, CDR2 YNNKEL (reference sequence). This CDR3 has 16 amino acids. The ends were cut back, 3 bases at V and 5 bases at J, with 17 bases in the middle. CDR3 amino acids: CASSQEGLAGDNEQFF. In DNA form, the CDR3 reads TGTGCCAGCAGCCAGGAAGGGCTAGCCGGCGACAATGAGCAGTTCTTC.

This clonotype was recorded many times. This chain links TRBV28 with TRBJ2-7, with 8 bases identical to TRBD2. This CDR3 is built from 15 residues. Germline CDR1 reads MDHEN; CDR2 reads SYDVKM. The J segment lost 3 bases and the V segment lost 7 bases, leaving 11 bases of the junction unmatched. The CDR3 reads CASTRSGAAHYEQYF. The CDR3 nucleotides are TGTGCCAGCACCCGTAGCGGGGCGGCCCACTACGAGCAGTACTTC.

This clonotype has at least ten counts. The V call is TRBV28, the J call TRBJ1-6; D might be TRBD1 (6 bases). The V gene lost 3 bases and the J gene lost 9 bases, with 12 bases spanning the gap. The CDR3 spans 14 residues. The V gene's germline CDR1 is MDHEN and CDR2 SYDVKM. The chain's CDR3 is CASSFQGSPSPLHF. The CDR3 DNA sequence: TGTGCCAGCAGTTTTCAGGGGTCACCTTCACCCCTCCACTTT.

The V and J genes are TRBV29-1 and TRBJ2-7; D call uncertain. Germline lookup yields CDR1 SQVTM and CDR2 ANQGSEA. CDR3 length equals 13 residues. V was trimmed by 5 bases and J by 0 bases, leaving 11 bases between them. The CDR3, as DNA: TGCAGCGTTTATGGGCCTAACTCCTACGAGCAGTACTTC. It codes for CSVYGPNSYEQYF.